Sequencing of this T cell receptor (beta chain) was carried out in a study of control samples from healthy donors and cancer patients. CDR1 and CDR2 from the germline V gene are KGHSH and LQKENI. V lost 0 bases, J lost 3 bases, and 3 bases stayed unmatched. This CDR3 region has 17 residues. Sequenced by immunoSEQ multiplex PCR; TCRdb stores in-frame clones only, minus some. Of 70,000 to 80,000 clones detected, 89% appear once; the ten largest clones hold 8% to 10%. The TCR sequence derives from a woman in her fifties or sixties with colorectal cancer. The sequenced sample was PBMCs. The chain recombines TRBV18 with TRBJ2-1; 12 nucleotides line up with TRBD2. The CDR3: CASSPPTSGGFYNEQFF. CDR3 coding DNA: TGTGCCAGCTCACCACCTACTAGCGGGGGGTTCTACAATGAGCAGTTCTTC.